This T cell receptor beta chain was retrieved from a study of blood T cell repertoires in COVID-19. Turning to the study itself: Some COVID-19 samples were acute and others convalescent; all came from the United States, Italy and Spain. T cells, B-cell-depleted T cells, or PBMCs supplied cDNA or gDNA.

As processed by the authors: Amplified reference gene primers provided the basis for estimating nucleated cell counts. Clones were read by immunoSEQ multiplex PCR, and TCRdb kept only the in-frame ones, dropping some. That table furnishes V, J and clone size, whereas the DNA furnished D and trimming. The sample contains more than 250,000 clones, 75% to 90% of which appear only once. The junction had 4 bases not matched to a gene; V was cut back by 5 bases and J by 1 base. The CDR3 covers 15 residues. The germline V gene has CDR1 SGHAT and CDR2 FQDESV (reference sequence). The genes are TRBV11-1 and TRBJ2-1; TRBD1 aligns across 8 bases. The receptor comes from a man in his sixties who had recovered from COVID-19. What was sequenced was peripheral blood. CDR3 sequence: CASSRDRGSYNEQFF. The CDR3 DNA follows: TGTGCCAGCAGCCGAGACAGGGGTTCCTACAATGAGCAGTTCTTC.